What follows are 16 T cell receptor beta chains derived from one specimen sequenced in a study of blood T cells in healthy people across ages. The second PCR ran about 6 to 12 cycles with a sample-barcoded 5' primer and J-beta primers. TCRdb re-called the 5' RACE reads with MiXCR, one entry per CDR3 protein. The data show about 690,000 distinct CDR3 sequences, approximately 40% seen once. Sequenced: blood. The receptors come from a man at least 80 years old in good health.

The rearrangement joins TRBV5-6 to TRBJ2-7; D tentatively reads TRBD1 or TRBD2 (6 bases each). The CDR3 totals 16 residues. V was shortened by 4 bases and J by 7 bases, with 24 bases between the two germline ends. CDR1 is SGHDT, CDR2 YYEEEE, per germline. The CDR3 here is CASSARRGAAYNEQYF. CDR3 bases: TGTGCCAGCAGCGCAAGGAGGGGGGCAGCCTACAATGAGCAGTACTTC.

V is TRBV20-1 and J is TRBJ2-1; 14 positions match TRBD2. V lost 5 bases to trimming and J lost 8 bases; unmatched junction nucleotides: 8. The CDR3 has 15 amino acids. CDR1 is DFQATT, CDR2 SNEGSKA, per germline (reference sequence). The CDR3 DNA is TGCAGTGCTCCACAGACTAGCGGGAGGGCCGATGAGCAGTTCTTC. Protein sequence: CSAPQTSGRADEQFF.

This clonotype has only one observation. J is TRBJ2-1 and V is TRBV20-1; D gene uncertain. The DNA matches TRBJ2-7 better at its end, which makes the J call doubtful. The CDR3 length is 14 residues. Germline loops: CDR1 DFQATT, CDR2 SNEGSKA (reference sequence). This chain's CDR3 is CSAPDWSSYNEQYF. The CDR3 DNA follows: TGCAGTGCTCCCGACTGGAGCTCCTACAATGAGCAGTACTTC.

The J gene is TRBJ2-1, the V gene TRBV12-5; no clear D gene. Germline assignment: CDR1 LGHNT and CDR2 FRNRAP. The ends were cut back, 1 base at V and 3 bases at J, with 10 bases in the middle. The CDR3 runs 15 residues. CDR3 DNA: TGTGCTAGTGGTTTGGGGGCCTCGGTCTACAATGAGCAGTTCTTC. It is translated as CASGLGASVYNEQFF.

V gene TRBV27 combines with J gene TRBJ2-7, with TRBD1 matching over 9 bases. The CDR3 extends over 15 amino acids. Germline CDR1 reads MNHEY; CDR2 reads SMNVEV (reference sequence). V shed 5 bases and J 4 bases; nucleotides not matched to a gene: 9. Written as DNA, the CDR3 is TGTGCCAGCAGTCTCCCCGGGACAGGGAAGTACGAGCAGTACTTC. Translating gives CASSLPGTGKYEQYF.

This clonotype has just a few counts. The chain is built from TRBV7-9 and TRBJ2-7, with TRBD2 matching 11 bases. The CDR3 covers 17 residues. Germline loops: CDR1 SEHNR, CDR2 FQNEAQ (reference sequence). Unmatched junction bases numbered 13, after V lost 3 bases and J lost 6 bases. The CDR3 here is CASSFGQTSGRIVEQYF. The CDR3 DNA reads TGTGCCAGCAGCTTCGGCCAAACTAGCGGGAGAATCGTCGAGCAGTACTTC.

J is TRBJ2-5 and V is TRBV30, with TRBD1 matching 11 bases. The CDR3 contains 15 residues. Losses at the gene ends were 2 bases for V and 1 base for J; bases not matched to a gene: 3. The germline V gene encodes CDR1 GTSNPN and CDR2 SVGIG (reference sequence). DNA of the CDR3: TGTGCCTGGAGTAGGGACAGGGGGATCCAAGAGACCCAGTACTTC. As protein: CAWSRDRGIQETQYF. Together with reference TRBV30 and TRBJ2-5, the CDR3 gives the full variable domain: SQTIHQWPATLVQPVGSPLSLECTVEGTSNPNLYWYRQAAGRGLQLLFYSVGIGQISSEVPQNLSASRPQDRQFILSSKKLLLSDSGFYLCAWSRDRGIQETQYFGPGTRLLVL.

The chain has TRBV20-1 and TRBJ2-1; D uncertain. Trimming shortened V by 0 bases and J by 3 bases, and 9 bases separated the two germline ends. The CDR3 length is 14 residues. Germline loops: CDR1 DFQATT, CDR2 SNEGSKA (reference sequence). The CDR3 DNA reads TGCAGTGCTAGAGATCTCCCGGGCTACAATGAGCAGTTCTTC. It yields the protein CSARDLPGYNEQFF.

This clonotype was seen only a few times. The chain carries TRBV7-3 and TRBJ2-7; D may be TRBD2 (6 bases). The V and J ends lost 2 bases and 3 bases respectively, with 17 bases between them. This CDR3 has 16 amino acids. Germline CDR1 reads SGHTA; CDR2 reads FQGTGA. The CDR3 region is CASSLPGLDLGYEQYF. The CDR3 DNA follows: TGTGCCAGCAGCTTACCGGGACTCGATTTAGGCTACGAGCAGTACTTC.

This clonotype was seen a few times. The CDR3 reads CASRAASRSSSYEQYF. CDR3 DNA: TGTGCCAGCAGGGCTGCCTCGCGGAGCAGCTCCTACGAGCAGTACTTC. The chain is built from TRBV12-3 or TRBV12-4 and TRBJ2-7; D remains ambiguous. Trimming shortened V by 6 bases and J by 0 bases, and 18 bases separated the two germline ends. The CDR3 length is 16 residues.

This chain uses TRBV4-3 with TRBJ1-1; D might be TRBD1 (5 bases). This CDR3 has 15 amino acids. Trimming left V 0 bases short and J 0 bases short, with 8 bases between. From germline, CDR1 is LGHNA and CDR2 YSLEER. The CDR3 DNA reads TGCGCCAGCAGCCAAGATAGCAGGGTGAACACTGAAGCTTTCTTT. Amino acid sequence: CASSQDSRVNTEAFF.

The chain is built from TRBV3-1 and TRBJ2-7; no firm D call. The CDR3 is 13 amino acids. Trimming shortened V by 3 bases and J by 3 bases, and 9 bases separated the two germline ends. CDR1 and CDR2 (germline): LGHDT, YNNKEL (reference sequence). The CDR3 protein is CASSHLQNYEQYF. DNA for the CDR3: TGTGCCAGCAGCCATTTACAGAACTACGAGCAGTACTTC.

Many counts were recorded for this clonotype. This chain connects TRBV29-1 to TRBJ2-3; perhaps TRBD1 as D (6 bases). The ends were cut back, 8 bases at V and 6 bases at J, with 21 bases in the middle. This CDR3 region has 14 residues. Germline V gene lookup returns CDR1 SQVTM and CDR2 ANQGSEA. CDR3 DNA: TGCAGCTGGGGGCCCGGGGCCCTAGGGGATACGCAGTATTTT. This encodes CSWGPGALGDTQYF.

V usage is TRBV6-2 or TRBV6-3 and J usage is TRBJ2-3; no firm D call. This CDR3 region has 12 residues. CDR1 is MNHEY and CDR2 is SVGEGT in the germline V gene. The germline V and J ends were trimmed by 5 bases and 9 bases, with 12 bases remaining between them. CDR3 amino acids: CASSPALRTQYF. As DNA, the CDR3 is TGTGCCAGCAGTCCCGCCTTGCGGACGCAGTATTTT.

J is TRBJ2-1 and V is TRBV20-1, with D perhaps matching TRBD1 (5 bases). The CDR3 is 11 amino acids. Trimming removed 6 bases from V and 8 bases from J, with 11 bases in between. Germline CDR1 is DFQATT and CDR2 is SNEGSKA (reference sequence). The CDR3 is CSALLGDEQFF. The CDR3 DNA reads TGCAGTGCCCTGCTAGGGGATGAGCAGTTCTTC.

The rearrangement links TRBV25-1 to TRBJ2-6, with D unresolved. Between the trimmed V and J ends, which lost 1 base and 0 bases, there was a span of 7 bases. Germline V gene data show CDR1 as MGHDK and CDR2 as SYGVNS. The length of the CDR3 is 16 residues. The CDR3 nucleotides are TGTGCCAGCAGTGAATCCCCCAGCTCTGGGGCCAACGTCCTGACTTTC. This sequence encodes CASSESPSSGANVLTF.